This paragraph reports one T cell receptor (beta chain). Primers included in the PCR were 60 Vbeta and 13 Jbeta primers. Profiling relied on immunoSEQ multiplex PCR, and the TCRdb table lists in-frame clones only, not all of them. The repertoire holds 100,000 to 150,000 clones, with 83% as singletons. The germline gives CDR1 SGHVS, CDR2 FNYEAQ. Trimming pared 7 bases from V and 3 bases from J, leaving 18 bases between. This CDR3 contains 15 residues. This specimen comes from a study of cytomegalovirus exposure and HLA in healthy donors. The chain is built from TRBV7-6 and TRBJ1-2; weak D call: TRBD1 (5 bases). Sequenced: PBMCs. The TCR sequence derives from a man between 18 and 35 years old in good health and CMV-seropositive. CDR3 sequence: CASTLDTEGYYGYTF. The CDR3 DNA sequence: TGTGCCAGCACCCTGGACACGGAGGGTTACTATGGCTACACCTTC.